This T cell receptor (beta chain) was documented in a study of blood T cell repertoires in COVID-19. Background on the study: Sources were T cells, B-cell-depleted T cells, or PBMCs; the material itself was cDNA or gDNA.

Generated by immunoSEQ multiplex PCR, the TCRdb table keeps only in-frame clones and is missing some. The table has around 260,000 clones, about 86% seen once. Recruited during active infection, patients (from Seattle) were subsequently followed longitudinally. The CDR3 totals 16 residues. The germline gives CDR1 LGHDT, CDR2 YNNKEL (reference sequence). Trimming removed 3 bases at V and 5 bases at J, with 16 bases between. Sequenced: peripheral blood. This clonotype originated in a person aged 70 to 79 with COVID-19, enrolled during active disease. The chain is built from TRBV3-1 (or the pseudogene TRBV3-2) and TRBJ2-2; no clear D gene. CDR3 sequence (DNA): TGTGCCAGCAGCCAGAGGCGCTCCCCGCTGACCGGGGAGCTGTTTTTT. This translates into CASSQRRSPLTGELFF.